These 18 T cell receptor beta chains originate from one sample sequenced in a study of T cells after somatic rescue of genetic block. Only in-frame clones appear in the TCRdb table, and some are missing; sequencing was by immunoSEQ multiplex PCR. This table has approximately 110,000 clones, about nine tenths appearing once. Material for sequencing was peripheral blood mononuclear cells (PBMCs). These receptors all stem from a woman under 30.

The chain carries TRBV7-8 and TRBJ2-2; 9 positions match TRBD2. Germline V CDR1 and CDR2: SGHVS, FQNEAQ. CDR3 length equals 16 residues. V shed 5 bases, J shed 6 bases, and the junction held 10 bases outside the gene matches. CDR3 loop: CASSPPVASGAGELFF. CDR3 nucleotide sequence: TGTGCCAGCAGCCCCCCCGTGGCTAGCGGGGCCGGGGAGCTGTTTTTT.

The chain employs TRBV19 and TRBJ1-3, with TRBD1 matching 8 bases. The V and J ends lost 6 bases and 5 bases, in that order; junction bases with no gene match: 9. This CDR3 is 15 amino acids long. Per the germline V gene, CDR1 is LNHDA and CDR2 is SQIVND (reference sequence). The CDR3 region has the DNA TGTGCCAGTAGCATGACAGGGGATTTTCGAAACACCATATATTTT. Residues: CASSMTGDFRNTIYF.

In this sample, this clone turned up a few times. V usage is TRBV9 and J usage is TRBJ1-1; D is uncertain. Per the germline V gene, CDR1 is SGDLS and CDR2 is YYNGEE. V was clipped by 7 bases and J by 10 bases, with 8 bases between them. The CDR3 runs 9 residues. CDR3 residues: CASGSPAFF. For the CDR3, the DNA is TGTGCCAGCGGCTCCCCAGCTTTCTTT.

CDR3 loop: CATTGATYNEQFF. CDR3 sequence (DNA): TGTGCCACGACAGGGGCGACCTACAATGAGCAGTTCTTC. This chain connects TRBV2 to TRBJ2-1; 8 bases line up with TRBD1. Germline lookup yields CDR1 SNHLY and CDR2 FYNNEI. Trimming at V came to 10 bases and at J to 2 bases, leaving 4 bases not matched to a gene. The CDR3 extends over 13 amino acids.

V usage is TRBV10-3 and J usage is TRBJ1-1; unclear D gene. The germline gives CDR1 ENHRY, CDR2 SYGVKD. The length of the CDR3 is 12 residues. The V gene lost 2 bases and the J gene lost 8 bases, with 9 bases spanning the gap. The CDR3 nucleotides read TGTGCCATCAGTGAGCCGACCGAAGAAGCTTTCTTT. This codes for CAISEPTEEAFF.

The rearrangement uses TRBV7-2 and TRBJ2-7; D not certain. The germline gives CDR1 SGHTA, CDR2 FQGNSA. V lost 4 bases to trimming and J lost 0 bases, with 16 bases between them. The CDR3 covers 16 residues. CDR3 sequence reads: CASSSRPGRVSYEQYF. The CDR3 region has the DNA TGTGCCAGCAGCTCACGACCCGGTCGGGTCTCCTACGAGCAGTACTTC.

V and J are TRBV19 and TRBJ1-1; a weak D match, TRBD1 (5 bases). The CDR3 runs to 12 residues. Germline V gene lookup returns CDR1 LNHDA and CDR2 SQIVND (reference sequence). Trimming took 6 bases from V and 6 from J, leaving 11 bases between them. CDR3 amino acids: CASRGRIPEAFF. The CDR3 DNA reads TGTGCCAGTAGGGGACGGATCCCTGAAGCTTTCTTT.

The chain combines TRBV29-1 with TRBJ1-2; possibly TRBD1 for D (6 bases). The CDR3 contains 14 residues. The ends were cut back, 1 base at V and 6 bases at J, with 15 bases in the middle. CDR1 is SQVTM and CDR2 is ANQGSEA in the germline V gene. CDR3 region: CSVEGKGGGHGYTF. CDR3 DNA sequence: TGCAGCGTTGAAGGGAAAGGGGGTGGGCATGGCTACACCTTC.

The chain carries TRBV19 and TRBJ1-1; D may be TRBD1 (5 bases). CDR1 and CDR2 (germline): LNHDA, SQIVND (reference sequence). V dropped 2 bases and J dropped 1 base, with 11 bases sitting between them. The length of the CDR3 is 15 residues. CDR3 DNA sequence: TGTGCCAGTAGTATATGGGGGGAACAGAACACTGAAGCTTTCTTT. Translation gives CASSIWGEQNTEAFF.

The CDR3 loop reads CASRNWAGSNTEAFF. The CDR3 DNA follows: TGTGCCAGCAGGAACTGGGCAGGGTCGAACACTGAAGCTTTCTTT. The chain links TRBV11-2 to TRBJ1-1; possibly TRBD1 for D (5 bases). The germline gives CDR1 SGHAT, CDR2 FQNNGV. The ends were cut back, 6 bases at V and 1 base at J, with 15 bases in the middle. CDR3 length: 15 amino acids.

V gene TRBV30 combines with J gene TRBJ1-1; the D gene is possibly TRBD1 (6 bases). Germline V gene data show CDR1 as GTSNPN and CDR2 as SVGIG (reference sequence). The CDR3 spans 16 residues. V lost 2 bases and J 1 base, leaving 17 bases between the germline ends. This chain's CDR3 is CAWSTLTGLRNTEAFF. The DNA for the CDR3 is TGTGCCTGGAGTACTCTTACAGGGTTGCGGAACACTGAAGCTTTCTTT.

The rearrangement links TRBV7-9 to TRBJ1-2, with D unclear. The CDR3 is made up of 13 amino acids. Trimming cost V 4 bases and J 7 bases, with 13 bases left between them. Germline V gene data show CDR1 as SEHNR and CDR2 as FQNEAQ (reference sequence). The CDR3 DNA is TGTGCCAGCAGCTCCCACCGGGAGGCTGGCTACACCTTC. As protein: CASSSHREAGYTF.

V is TRBV27 and J is TRBJ1-5; D remains unclear. Trimming pared 5 bases from V and 1 base from J, leaving 9 bases between. CDR1 and CDR2 (germline): MNHEY, SMNVEV (reference sequence). CDR3 length: 14 residues. The CDR3 DNA follows: TGTGCCAGCAGTAGGATGTCGAGCAATCAGCCCCAGCATTTT. This translates into CASSRMSSNQPQHF.

The chain combines TRBV7-2 with TRBJ2-7, with no clear D. The CDR3 consists of 12 residues. The ends were cut back, 5 bases at V and 3 bases at J, with 8 bases in the middle. The germline V gene has CDR1 SGHTA and CDR2 FQGNSA. The CDR3 here is CASSPDGYEQYF. The CDR3 DNA reads as TGTGCCAGCAGCCCTGATGGCTACGAGCAGTACTTC.

The chain joins TRBV19 to TRBJ2-3; 10 nucleotides line up with TRBD2. This CDR3 is built from 18 residues. V lost 5 bases to trimming and J lost 0 bases; unmatched junction nucleotides: 11. Per germline, CDR1 LNHDA and CDR2 SQIVND (reference sequence). DNA of the CDR3: TGTGCCAGTAGTTGGCGGAGCGGGGGGGCCCCTAGCACAGATACGCAGTATTTT. Residues: CASSWRSGGAPSTDTQYF.

This clone was seen only a few times. The chain couples TRBV7-3 to TRBJ1-6; D gene unclear. The germline CDR1 and CDR2 sequences are SGHTA and FQGTGA. The CDR3 has 15 residues. V was clipped by 5 bases and J by 7 bases, with 15 bases between them. The CDR3 bases are TGTGCCAGCAGCCAACCCCTCCGGCTGAATTCACCCCTCCACTTT. This encodes CASSQPLRLNSPLHF. Together with reference TRBV7-3 and TRBJ1-6, the CDR3 gives the full variable domain: GAGVSQTPSNKVTEKGKYVELRCDPISGHTALYWYRQSLGQGPEFLIYFQGTGAADDSGLPNDRFFAVRPEGSVSTLKIQRTERGDSAVYLCASSQPLRLNSPLHFGNGTRLTVT.

V usage is TRBV7-8 and J usage is TRBJ1-3; no definite D call. Germline values: CDR1 SGHVS, CDR2 FQNEAQ. The V end was cut by 1 base, the J end by 4 bases, with 5 bases between. The CDR3 loop spans 13 amino acids. CDR3 coding DNA: TGTGCCAGCAGCTTAGATGCCGGAAACACCATATATTTT. Amino acid sequence: CASSLDAGNTIYF.

V usage is TRBV19 and J usage is TRBJ1-5, with D perhaps matching TRBD1 (5 bases). Trimming shortened V by 1 base and J by 1 base, and 8 bases separated the two germline ends. The CDR3 has 15 amino acids. Germline CDR1 reads LNHDA; CDR2 reads SQIVND (reference sequence). The CDR3 region has the DNA TGTGCCAGTAGTATAGGAGGGGCCAGCAATCAGCCCCAGCATTTT. This sequence encodes CASSIGGASNQPQHF.